The 18 T cell receptor beta chains listed next were all sequenced from one sample in a study of T and B cells in COVID-19 patients. TRB rearrangements were amplified by multiplex PCR with BIOMED2 TRB-A/B primers. TCRdb processed the multiplex PCR reads anew with MiXCR; each CDR3 protein has one entry. The sample yields more than 12,000 distinct CDR3 sequences, about 29% seen once. Each TRB amplification used about 250-550 ng of genomic DNA from blood. What was sequenced was blood. The receptors were sampled from a human donor who had recovered from COVID-19.

The chain employs TRBV20-1 and TRBJ2-3, with 7 bases lining up with TRBD2. Per germline, CDR1 DFQATT and CDR2 SNEGSKA (reference sequence). V trimming: 0 bases; J trimming: 5 bases; junction bases outside the gene matches: 14. The CDR3 runs to 17 residues. Here the CDR3 DNA reads TGCAGTGCTAGAGATTCGACTAGCAGGTTTCTGGGAGATACGCAGTATTTT. Its translation: CSARDSTSRFLGDTQYF.

The chain uses TRBV20-1 and TRBJ2-7, with a tentative D call TRBD2 (5 bases). CDR3 size: 14 residues. The V end lost 0 bases, the J end lost 3 bases, and 12 bases lay between the germline ends. Germline-derived CDR1 and CDR2 are DFQATT and SNEGSKA (reference sequence). The CDR3 DNA reads TGCAGTGCTAGAGATCTTTCGGGGATCTACGAGCAGTACTTC. Its protein product is CSARDLSGIYEQYF.

The genes are TRBV24-1 and TRBJ2-3, with 10 nucleotides matching TRBD1. Per germline, CDR1 KGHDR and CDR2 SFDVKD. This CDR3 has 16 residues. The trim removed 3 bases at V and 1 base at J, leaving 3 bases unmatched. CDR3 protein: CATSDPDRGGTDTQYF. The CDR3 DNA is TGTGCCACCAGTGATCCGGACAGGGGGGGCACAGATACGCAGTATTTT.

This clonotype was picked up a small number of times. This chain joins TRBV18 and TRBJ2-3, with 10 positions matching TRBD2. CDR3 length equals 14 residues. J lost 4 bases, V lost 4 bases, and 2 bases had no gene match. Germline-derived CDR1 and CDR2 are KGHSH and LQKENI. The CDR3 loop is CASSRGLAADTQYF. The CDR3 nucleotides read TGTGCCAGCTCACGAGGACTAGCGGCAGATACGCAGTATTTT.

Worth noting for this clonotype: A read error is possible here, since a much larger clone lies one base away. DNA of the CDR3: TGTGCCAGCAGCTTGGTCACTAGGAGCTCCTACAATGAGCAGTTCTTC. This gives the protein CASSLVTRSSYNEQFF. J is TRBJ2-1 and V is TRBV5-6; weak D call: TRBD2 (5 bases). V lost 0 bases to trimming and J lost 0 bases, with 10 bases between them. The V gene's germline CDR1 is SGHDT and CDR2 YYEEEE. The CDR3 is 16 residues long.

This clonotype was counted only a few times. This CDR3 reads CAWRTGGTGFSSGNTIYF. CDR3 sequence (DNA): TGTGCCTGGAGGACGGGAGGGACAGGGTTTTCCTCTGGAAACACCATATATTTT. The gene calls are TRBV30 and TRBJ1-3, with 9 nucleotides matching TRBD1. This CDR3 region has 18 residues. The germline gives CDR1 GTSNPN, CDR2 SVGIG (reference sequence). Trimming removed 3 bases from V and 0 bases from J; junction bases left unmatched: 12.

CDR3 bases: TGTGCCAGTAAAGACATAGCCTACTATGGCTACACCTTC. Protein: CASKDIAYYGYTF. V gene TRBV19 combines with J gene TRBJ1-2; D ambiguous. CDR1 is LNHDA and CDR2 is SQIVND in the germline V gene (reference sequence). Trimming pared 7 bases from V and 3 bases from J, leaving 12 bases between. The CDR3 covers 13 residues.

V usage is TRBV29-1 and J usage is TRBJ2-3; TRBD1 might be the D (7 bases). The CDR3 contains 13 residues. Between the trimmed V and J ends, which lost 3 bases and 4 bases, there was a span of 11 bases. Germline V gene lookup returns CDR1 SQVTM and CDR2 ANQGSEA. CDR3 sequence reads: CSVDPRGADTQYF. CDR3 DNA sequence: TGCAGCGTTGACCCCAGGGGGGCAGATACGCAGTATTTT.

This sequence joins TRBV24-1 and TRBJ1-2; perhaps TRBD1 as D (6 bases). The germline V and J ends were trimmed by 4 bases and 8 bases, with 22 bases remaining between them. The CDR3 covers 16 residues. Germline CDR1 reads KGHDR; CDR2 reads SFDVKD. CDR3 DNA sequence: TGTGCCACCAGTGAGGCCTTGGGGCTGACCCAGGGGGGCTACACCTTC. It specifies CATSEALGLTQGGYTF.

As concerns this clonotype: An end of the junction differs from the germline gene, which may be a read error. This chain joins TRBV19 and TRBJ2-5; TRBD1 aligns across 7 bases. The CDR3 consists of 14 residues. Germline loops: CDR1 LNHDA, CDR2 SQIVND (reference sequence). As DNA, the CDR3 is TGTGCCAGCAGTAGGGACAGCGGACCAGAGACCCAGTACTTC. This codes for CASSRDSGPETQYF.

There are a few counts of this clonotype. The CDR3 DNA sequence: TGTGCCAGTAGTATAGACAGGGAAAGCAATCAGCCCCAGCATTTT. Its protein is CASSIDRESNQPQHF. The rearrangement links TRBV19 to TRBJ1-5, with D maybe TRBD1 (5 bases). The length of the CDR3 is 15 residues. CDR1 and CDR2 (germline): LNHDA, SQIVND (reference sequence). The ends were cut back, 0 bases at V and 1 base at J, with 7 bases in the middle.

This clonotype has just a few counts. V gene TRBV15 combines with J gene TRBJ1-5; D not resolved. V dropped 1 base and J dropped 3 bases, with 7 bases sitting between them. This CDR3 has 14 amino acids. Germline V gene lookup returns CDR1 LNHNV and CDR2 YYDKDF (reference sequence). DNA for the CDR3: TGTGCCACCAGCAGAGGTCGGAACAATCAGCCCCAGCATTTT. As protein: CATSRGRNNQPQHF.

The chain joins TRBV30 to TRBJ2-2, with D unclear. Germline V lookup: CDR1 GTSNPN, CDR2 SVGIG (reference sequence). Trimming stripped 3 bases from V and 8 bases from J, with 13 bases between. The CDR3 sequence is 13 residues long. The CDR3 DNA sequence: TGTGCCTGGAGCCATCTCTTAGTAGGGGAGCTGTTTTTT. Protein: CAWSHLLVGELFF.

By frequency in the sample, this clonotype is medium-sized. The rearrangement links TRBV29-1 to TRBJ1-2; no definite D call. This CDR3 comprises 8 residues. V was shortened by 6 bases and J by 12 bases, with 8 bases between the two germline ends. Germline CDR1 is SQVTM and CDR2 is ANQGSEA. The CDR3 protein is CSVPVDTF. CDR3 in DNA: TGCAGCGTGCCGGTCGACACCTTC.

The rearrangement joins TRBV11-3 to TRBJ1-2; D is ambiguous. Germline V gives CDR1 SGHNT, CDR2 YENEEA. This CDR3 contains 16 residues. The V gene lost 0 bases and the J gene lost 2 bases, with 13 bases spanning the gap. The CDR3 DNA reads as TGTGCCAGCAGCTTAGATCGAGGCTCGTGGAACTATGGCTACACCTTC. As protein: CASSLDRGSWNYGYTF.

By its share, this clonotype is medium-sized. V gene TRBV18 combines with J gene TRBJ2-5; unclear D gene. CDR3 length: 12 residues. CDR1 and CDR2 (germline): KGHSH, LQKENI. The V and J ends lost 2 bases and 5 bases respectively, with 6 bases between them. CDR3 in DNA: TGTGCCAGCTCACCAAGAGAGGAGACCCAGTACTTC. Amino acid sequence: CASSPREETQYF.

The J gene is TRBJ2-7, the V gene TRBV6-1; 7 positions agree with TRBD1. Germline trimming cut 2 bases from V and 9 bases from J; bases unmatched to any gene: 10. This CDR3 has 14 amino acids. The germline gives CDR1 MNHNS, CDR2 SASEGT. The CDR3 spells CASSERGPEGGQYF. CDR3 nucleotide sequence: TGTGCCAGCAGTGAAAGGGGGCCGGAAGGTGGGCAGTACTTC.

This sequence joins TRBV20-1 and TRBJ2-2; weak D call: TRBD1 (5 bases). This CDR3 is 15 amino acids long. V was trimmed by 1 base and J by 4 bases, leaving 13 bases between them. Germline CDR1 reads DFQATT; CDR2 reads SNEGSKA (reference sequence). The chain's CDR3 is CSARVARAITGELFF. The CDR3 nucleotides read TGCAGTGCTAGAGTCGCCAGGGCCATCACCGGGGAGCTGTTTTTT.